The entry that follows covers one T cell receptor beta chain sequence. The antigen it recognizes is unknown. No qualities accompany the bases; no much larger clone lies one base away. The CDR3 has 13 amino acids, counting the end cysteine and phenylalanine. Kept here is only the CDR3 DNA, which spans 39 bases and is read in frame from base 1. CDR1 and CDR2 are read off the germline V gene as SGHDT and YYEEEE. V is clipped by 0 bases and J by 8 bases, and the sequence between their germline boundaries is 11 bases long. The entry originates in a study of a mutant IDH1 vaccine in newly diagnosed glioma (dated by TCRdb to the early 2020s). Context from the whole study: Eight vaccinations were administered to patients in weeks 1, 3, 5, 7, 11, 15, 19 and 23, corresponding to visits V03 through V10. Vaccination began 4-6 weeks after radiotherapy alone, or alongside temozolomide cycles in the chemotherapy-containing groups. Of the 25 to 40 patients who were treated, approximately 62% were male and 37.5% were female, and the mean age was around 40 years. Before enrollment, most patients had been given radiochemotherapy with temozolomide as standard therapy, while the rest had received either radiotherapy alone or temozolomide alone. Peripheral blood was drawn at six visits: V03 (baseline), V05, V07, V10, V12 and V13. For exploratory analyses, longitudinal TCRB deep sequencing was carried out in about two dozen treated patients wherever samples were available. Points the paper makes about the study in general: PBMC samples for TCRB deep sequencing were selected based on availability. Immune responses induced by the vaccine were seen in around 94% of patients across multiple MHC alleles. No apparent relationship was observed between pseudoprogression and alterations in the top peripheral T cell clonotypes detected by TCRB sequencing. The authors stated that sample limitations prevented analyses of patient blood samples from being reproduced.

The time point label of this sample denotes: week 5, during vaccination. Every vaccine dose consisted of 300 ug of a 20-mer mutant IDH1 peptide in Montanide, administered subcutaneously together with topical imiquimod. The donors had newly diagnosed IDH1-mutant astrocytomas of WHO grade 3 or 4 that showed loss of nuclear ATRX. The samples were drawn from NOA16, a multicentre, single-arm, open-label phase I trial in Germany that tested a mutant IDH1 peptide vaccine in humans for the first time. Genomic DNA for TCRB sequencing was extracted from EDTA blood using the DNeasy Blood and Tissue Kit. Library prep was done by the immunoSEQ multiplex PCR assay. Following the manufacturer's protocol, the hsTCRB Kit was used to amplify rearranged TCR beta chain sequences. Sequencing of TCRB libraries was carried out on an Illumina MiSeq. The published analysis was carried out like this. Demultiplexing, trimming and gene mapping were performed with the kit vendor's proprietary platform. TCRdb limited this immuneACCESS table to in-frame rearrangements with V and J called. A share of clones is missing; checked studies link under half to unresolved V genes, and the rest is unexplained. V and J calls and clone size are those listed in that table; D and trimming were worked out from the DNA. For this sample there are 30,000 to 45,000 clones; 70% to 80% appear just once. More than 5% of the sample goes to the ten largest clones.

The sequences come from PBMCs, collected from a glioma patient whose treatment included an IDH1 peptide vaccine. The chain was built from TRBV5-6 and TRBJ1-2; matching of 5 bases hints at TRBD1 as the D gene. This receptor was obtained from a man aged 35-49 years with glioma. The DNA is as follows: TGTGCCAGCAGCTTGGTTAGGGGTGGGGGCTACACCTTC. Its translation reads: CASSLVRGGGYTF.